The TCR beta chain under discussion was sequenced for a study of T cells after yellow fever vaccination. This CDR3 spans 15 amino acids. Germline CDR1 and CDR2: KGHSH and LQKENI. V was pared by 3 bases and J by 3 bases, with 3 bases of the junction left unmatched. TCRdb called the 5' RACE reads again in MiXCR, with one record for every CDR3 protein. Found here are 450,000 to 550,000 distinct CDR3 sequences, less than 20% of them singletons; the top ten hold around an eighth. Sequencing was performed on PBMCs, taken 15 days after the yellow fever booster vaccination. The sequence was obtained from a man aged 30 to 39 who received the YFV17D yellow fever vaccine. This chain links TRBV18 with TRBJ2-1, with 9 bases aligning to TRBD2. The CDR3 DNA follows: TGTGCCAGCTCACCGCCGACTAGCGGCTACAATGAGCAGTTCTTC. This translates into CASSPPTSGYNEQFF.